This paragraph covers one T cell receptor (beta chain) sequence. Its antigen remains unidentified. V dropped 6 bases and J dropped 5; count of bases not matched to a gene: 12. CDR1 and CDR2 from the germline V gene are DFQATT and SNEGSKA (reference sequence). The CDR3 sequence is 14 residues long. These data come from a study of T cell repertoires in cytomegalovirus infection. Study background: Indications came from public TCR beta signatures; they pointed to CMV infection and to a matching HLA type. Notes on the study in general: HLA-C-restricted CMV clonotypes gave the most frequent clonotype in two of eight donors.

Each CDR3 protein gets one entry after TCRdb re-called the reads with MiXCR. The sample carries about a million distinct CDR3 sequences, roughly 31% recorded once. The rearrangement joins TRBV20-1 to TRBJ1-1; TRBD1 matches at 7 bases. The sequences come from cultured CD8+ T cells from PBMCs, collected from culture after CMV antigen stimulation. This clonotype was sampled from a human donor in good health (CMV status not recorded). Some clones in this sample may be carry-over from other donors' samples. CDR3 amino acids: CSANPTGTRTEAFF. The CDR3 DNA reads as TGCAGTGCAAATCCGACAGGGACGAGGACTGAAGCTTTCTTT.